This TCR beta chain originates from a study of CD8 T cells in ankylosing spondylitis (dated by TCRdb to between 2016 and 2019). About the full investigation: The study profiled T cell receptor beta repertoires in healthy donors and ankylosing spondylitis patients to find disease-linked TCR variants. In total, the full study cohort was made up of over a hundred healthy donors and 25 or so ankylosing spondylitis patients. Peripheral blood was sampled, and synovial fluid was also collected from ankylosing spondylitis patients.

This clonotype was picked up many times. Which antigen it targets is not known. No base-level quality is on record; no much larger clone is a single base apart. On the study overall, not on this receptor specifically: Some of the motif variants had been reported before in the synovial fluid and blood of reactive arthritis patients, a finding that suggests common disease-initiation mechanisms. The disease-linked clones were reported as significantly enriched in matched synovial fluid samples from ankylosing spondylitis patients. A TCR beta motif made up of several highly homologous amino acid variants appeared to be characteristic of blood from ankylosing spondylitis patients. In peripheral blood, the disease-linked clones were found at relatively low frequencies and had a CD8+ phenotype.

The instrument given in TCRdb is Illumina HiSeq 2500. TCR beta libraries were prepared by quantitative 5'-RACE with molecular barcodes. For the original study's pipeline: To identify disease-linked TCR variants, a new computational method was used, one built on a probabilistic model of VDJ rearrangement. TCRdb reprocessed the public reads (quality trimming at Q25 with fastp, clone calling with MiXCR) and kept in-frame beta chains. Each CDR3 protein gets just one entry, which takes the most common genes and DNA from the rows behind it. None of the V and J calls come from the authors' own analysis; TCRdb made them. The sample table records fewer than 200,000 distinct CDR3 sequences; about 18% of these occur just once. Clones ranked in the top ten supply roughly 4.5% of the sample. V is reduced by 8 bases and J by 7 bases, leaving a spacing of 17 bases between them. The CDR3 spans 13 residues, from the cysteine through the phenylalanine. Just the 39-base CDR3 DNA is kept, in frame starting at base 1.

This clonotype was obtained from a male donor between 5 and 29 years old with ankylosing spondylitis or in good health (not recorded which). Donor details come from another sample of the same person, matched by shared clones. Sequencing was performed on blood, either unsorted or a sorted T cell fraction (not recorded which). The sequence is built from TRBV12-3 or TRBV12-4 and TRBJ1-1, and perhaps TRBD1 as D gene, on 6 matching bases. The CDR3 protein is CASGGLRGGEAFF. In nucleotide form, the sequence is TGTGCCAGCGGAGGCCTTCGAGGGGGTGAAGCTTTCTTT.